The entry below describes one TCR beta chain. The treatment was: oral pan-JAK inhibitor, 5-10 mg twice daily. The data originate from a study of CD8+ T cells in alopecia areata. Trimming removed 2 bases from V and 3 bases from J, with 13 bases in between. In germline, CDR1 is SEHNR, CDR2 FQNEAQ (reference sequence). This CDR3 comprises 15 residues. Reverse transcription of extracted RNA yielded cDNA, which provided the sequencing template. Sequencing used immunoSEQ multiplex PCR; TCRdb keeps in-frame clones, though not all of them. Altogether 150,000 or so clones are present, around 83% being singletons, with the ten largest covering around 14%.

This specimen consisted of CD8+ T cells sorted from blood, obtained at week 4, from a patient treated with tofacitinib. The genes are TRBV7-9 and TRBJ2-5; possibly TRBD1 for D (6 bases). The TCR originated in a human donor with alopecia areata. The CDR3 nucleotides read TGTGCCAGCAGCTTAATCAGGGGCTCGGAAGAGACCCAGTACTTC. It encodes CASSLIRGSEETQYF.